The 11 T cell receptor beta chains below all came from one sample that was sequenced in a study of blood T cell repertoires in COVID-19. Repertoires were generated with immunoSEQ multiplex PCR, while TCRdb's copy carries only in-frame clones and drops some. The table shows about 150,000 clones, with about 86% occurring only once. Source material: peripheral blood. Every receptor here comes from a woman aged 55-75 years with active or convalescent COVID-19.

The DNA of the CDR3 is TGTGCCAGCAGCCCCCATGGAAGTACGAGGGAAGCTTTCTTT. Translated: CASSPHGSTREAFF. V and J are TRBV7-2 and TRBJ1-1; D remains ambiguous. The germline CDR1 and CDR2 sequences are SGHTA and FQGNSA. V lost 5 bases and J lost 8, with 18 bases in between. The CDR3 is made up of 14 amino acids.

The rearrangement links TRBV19 to TRBJ2-7; 11 bases fit TRBD2. CDR3 length: 14 amino acids. V gave up 6 bases and J gave up 2 bases; unmatched junction bases: 3. Germline V lookup: CDR1 LNHDA, CDR2 SQIVND (reference sequence). Here the CDR3 reads CASSKLAGAYEQYF. The CDR3 bases are TGTGCCAGTAGCAAACTAGCGGGAGCCTACGAGCAGTACTTC.

The V call is TRBV5-4, the J call TRBJ1-2; no reliable D call. The CDR3 extends over 16 amino acids. The V and J ends lost 1 base and 2 bases respectively, with 15 bases between them. The germline V gene encodes CDR1 SGHNT and CDR2 YYREEE (reference sequence). DNA for the CDR3: TGTGCCAGCAGCTTGTTGCGCTCTCTCGAGAACTATGGCTACACCTTC. As protein: CASSLLRSLENYGYTF. The full variable domain, with the rest looked up from reference TRBV5-4 and TRBJ1-2, is ETGVTQSPTHLIKTRGQQVTLRCSSQSGHNTVSWYQQALGQGPQFIFQYYREEENGRGNFPPRFSGLQFPNYSSELNVNALELDDSALYLCASSLLRSLENYGYTFGSGTRLTVV.

The chain couples TRBV19 to TRBJ1-2, with D unclear. The CDR3 length is 12 residues. Germline CDR1 LNHDA, CDR2 SQIVND (reference sequence). Trimming left V 5 bases short and J 8 bases short, with 12 bases between. CDR3 amino acids: CASSGERPGYTF. In DNA form, the CDR3 reads TGTGCCAGTAGTGGCGAGCGCCCGGGCTACACCTTC.

This chain joins TRBV11-2 and TRBJ1-3, with D possibly being TRBD1 (6 bases). This CDR3 contains 17 residues. V lost 0 bases and J 0 bases, leaving 12 bases between the germline ends. Germline CDR1 is SGHAT and CDR2 is FQNNGV. DNA of the CDR3: TGTGCCAGCAGCTTAGATCCGGGCAGGGGCTCTGGAAACACCATATATTTT. Residues: CASSLDPGRGSGNTIYF.

The chain joins TRBV6-5 to TRBJ1-4, with D unclear. Germline V gene sequence: CDR1 MNHEY, CDR2 SVGAGI. The CDR3 has 13 residues. Deletions cut 10 bases from V and 4 bases from J, with 13 bases between. CDR3 loop: CATSRDVNEKLFF. CDR3 DNA: TGTGCCACGTCAAGAGATGTTAATGAAAAACTGTTTTTT.

This clone was found once. The chain links TRBV6-2 or TRBV6-3 to TRBJ2-1; 9 positions agree with TRBD2. Germline V gene sequence: CDR1 MNHEY, CDR2 SVGEGT. CDR3 length: 15 residues. V lost 6 bases, J lost 0 bases, and 3 bases stayed unmatched. CDR3: CASSYSGGSYNEQFF. The CDR3, as DNA: TGTGCCAGCAGCTATAGCGGGGGCTCCTACAATGAGCAGTTCTTC.

This CDR3 is CASRLNRGYGYTF. CDR3 DNA: TGTGCCAGCAGGCTAAACAGGGGCTATGGCTACACCTTC. The V call is TRBV13, the J call TRBJ1-2; 7 bases fit TRBD1. The junction had 5 bases not matched to a gene; V was cut back by 6 bases and J by 4 bases. Germline V lookup: CDR1 PRHDT, CDR2 FYEKMQ (reference sequence). This CDR3 has 13 residues.

The chain uses TRBV6-5 and TRBJ1-5, with a weak D call TRBD1 (5 bases). CDR1 MNHEY and CDR2 SVGAGI come from the germline V gene. V was shortened by 6 bases and J by 5 bases, with 14 bases between the two germline ends. The CDR3 covers 14 residues. CDR3 coding DNA: TGTGCCAGCAGAACGGGGGAGGGACATCAGCCCCAGCATTTT. Its translation: CASRTGEGHQPQHF.

This clone occurred a few times. V gene TRBV19 combines with J gene TRBJ2-3; 8 bases align to TRBD2. CDR1 LNHDA and CDR2 SQIVND come from the germline V gene (reference sequence). V was pared by 9 bases and J by 5 bases, with 7 bases of the junction left unmatched. This CDR3 is 13 amino acids long. CDR3 bases: TGTGCCAGCGTGGAGCGGGGGATAGATACGCAGTATTTT. Amino acids: CASVERGIDTQYF.

The chain joins TRBV18 to TRBJ1-5; possible D gene TRBD1, 6 bases. From germline, CDR1 is KGHSH and CDR2 LQKENI. The germline V and J ends were trimmed by 1 base and 7 bases, with 14 bases remaining between them. The CDR3 totals 15 residues. The CDR3 sequence is CASSPQRGAEQPQHF. The CDR3 nucleotides are TGTGCCAGCTCACCACAGCGGGGGGCGGAACAGCCCCAGCATTTT.